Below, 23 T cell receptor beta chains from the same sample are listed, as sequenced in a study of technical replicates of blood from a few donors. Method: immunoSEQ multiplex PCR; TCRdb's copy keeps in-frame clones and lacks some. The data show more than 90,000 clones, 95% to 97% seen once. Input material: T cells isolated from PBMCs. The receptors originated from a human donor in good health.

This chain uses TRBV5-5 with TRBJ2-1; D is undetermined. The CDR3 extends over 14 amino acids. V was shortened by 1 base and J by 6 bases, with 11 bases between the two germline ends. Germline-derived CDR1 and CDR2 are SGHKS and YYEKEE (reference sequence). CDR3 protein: CASSLRWQVNEQFF. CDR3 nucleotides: TGTGCCAGCAGCTTGAGATGGCAGGTCAATGAGCAGTTCTTC.

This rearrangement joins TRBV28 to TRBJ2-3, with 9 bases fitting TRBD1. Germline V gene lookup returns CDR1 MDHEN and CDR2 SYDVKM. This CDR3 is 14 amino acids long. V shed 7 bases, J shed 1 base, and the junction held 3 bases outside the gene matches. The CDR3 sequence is CASIDRGGTDTQYF. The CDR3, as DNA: TGTGCCAGCATTGACAGGGGGGGCACAGATACGCAGTATTTT.

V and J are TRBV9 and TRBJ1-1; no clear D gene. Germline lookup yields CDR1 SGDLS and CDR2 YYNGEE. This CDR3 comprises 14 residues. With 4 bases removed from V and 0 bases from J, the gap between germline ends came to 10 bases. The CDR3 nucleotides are TGTGCCAGCAGCCCATCCAGAATGAACACTGAAGCTTTCTTT. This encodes CASSPSRMNTEAFF.

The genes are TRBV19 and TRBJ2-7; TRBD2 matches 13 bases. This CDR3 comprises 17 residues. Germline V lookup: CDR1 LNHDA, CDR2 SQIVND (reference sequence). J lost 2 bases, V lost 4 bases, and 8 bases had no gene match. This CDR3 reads CASSTTSGRAYPYEQYF. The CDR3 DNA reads TGTGCCAGTAGTACTACTAGCGGGAGGGCCTATCCCTACGAGCAGTACTTC.

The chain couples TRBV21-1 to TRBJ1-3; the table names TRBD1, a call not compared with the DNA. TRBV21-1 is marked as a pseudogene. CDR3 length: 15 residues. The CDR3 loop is CATSGTDHSGNTIYF. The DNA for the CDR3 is TGTGCCACCTCCGGGACAGATCACTCTGGAAACACCATATATTTT.

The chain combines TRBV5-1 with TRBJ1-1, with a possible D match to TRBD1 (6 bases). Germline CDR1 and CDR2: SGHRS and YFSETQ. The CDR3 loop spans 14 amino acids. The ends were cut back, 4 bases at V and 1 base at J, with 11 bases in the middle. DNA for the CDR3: TGCGCCAGCAGCCAACAGGGAACGAACACTGAAGCTTTCTTT. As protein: CASSQQGTNTEAFF.

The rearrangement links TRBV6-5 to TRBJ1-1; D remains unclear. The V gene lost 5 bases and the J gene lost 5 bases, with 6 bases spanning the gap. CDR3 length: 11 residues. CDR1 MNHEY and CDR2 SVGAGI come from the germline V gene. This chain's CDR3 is CASSAGTEAFF. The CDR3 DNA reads TGTGCCAGCAGTGCGGGAACTGAAGCTTTCTTT.

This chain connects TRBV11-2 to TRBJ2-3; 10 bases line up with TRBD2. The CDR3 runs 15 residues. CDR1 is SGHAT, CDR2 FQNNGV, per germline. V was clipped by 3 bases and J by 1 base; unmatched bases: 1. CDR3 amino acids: CASSFGTSGTDTQYF. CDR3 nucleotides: TGTGCCAGCAGCTTTGGGACTAGCGGCACAGATACGCAGTATTTT. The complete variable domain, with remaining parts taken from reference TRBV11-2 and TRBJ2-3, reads EAGVAQSPRYKIIEKRQSVAFWCNPISGHATLYWYQQILGQGPKLLIQFQNNGVVDDSQLPKDRFSAERLKGVDSTLKIQPAKLEDSAVYLCASSFGTSGTDTQYFGPGTRLTVL.

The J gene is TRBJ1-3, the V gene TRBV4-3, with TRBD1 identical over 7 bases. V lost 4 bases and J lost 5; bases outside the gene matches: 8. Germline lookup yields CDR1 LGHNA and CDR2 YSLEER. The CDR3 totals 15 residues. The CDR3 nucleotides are TGCGCCAGCAGCCCGGGGACAGACTTAAGAAACACCATATATTTT. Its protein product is CASSPGTDLRNTIYF.

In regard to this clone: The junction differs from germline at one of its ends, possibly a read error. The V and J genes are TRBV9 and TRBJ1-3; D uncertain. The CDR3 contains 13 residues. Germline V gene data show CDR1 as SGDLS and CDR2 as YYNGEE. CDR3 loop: CASSVGIAGGIFF. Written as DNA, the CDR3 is TGTGCCAGCAGCGTAGGGATAGCAGGAGGGATTTTTTTT.

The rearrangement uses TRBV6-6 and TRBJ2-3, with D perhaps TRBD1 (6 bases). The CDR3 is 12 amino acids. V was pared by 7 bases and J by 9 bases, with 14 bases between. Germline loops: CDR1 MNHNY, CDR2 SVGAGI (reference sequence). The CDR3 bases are TGTGCCAGCACTGCACACAGGGAAACGCAGTATTTT. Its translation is CASTAHRETQYF.

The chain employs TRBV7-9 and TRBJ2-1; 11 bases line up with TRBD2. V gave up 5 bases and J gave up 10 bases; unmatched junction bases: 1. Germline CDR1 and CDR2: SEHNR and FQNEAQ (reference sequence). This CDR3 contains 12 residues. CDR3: CASSTSGGEQFF. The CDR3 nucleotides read TGTGCCAGCAGCACTAGCGGGGGAGAGCAGTTCTTC.

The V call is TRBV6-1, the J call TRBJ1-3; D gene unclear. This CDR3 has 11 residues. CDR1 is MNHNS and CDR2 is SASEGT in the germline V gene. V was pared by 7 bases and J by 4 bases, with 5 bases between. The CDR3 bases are TGTGCCAGCAAGAGGGGAAACACCATATATTTT. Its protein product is CASKRGNTIYF.

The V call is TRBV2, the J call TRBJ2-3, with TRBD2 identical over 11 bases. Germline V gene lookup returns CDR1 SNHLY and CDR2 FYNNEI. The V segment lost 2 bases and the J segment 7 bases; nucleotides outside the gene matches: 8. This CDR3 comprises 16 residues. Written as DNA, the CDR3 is TGTGCCAGCAGTGAATATTCTGGACTAGCGGGCTATACGCAGTATTTT. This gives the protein CASSEYSGLAGYTQYF.

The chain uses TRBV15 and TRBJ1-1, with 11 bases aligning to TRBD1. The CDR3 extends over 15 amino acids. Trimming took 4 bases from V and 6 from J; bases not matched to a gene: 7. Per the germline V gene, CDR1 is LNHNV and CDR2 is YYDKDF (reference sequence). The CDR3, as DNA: TGTGCCACCAGCACCCTTGGACAGGGGGCGCCTGAAGCTTTCTTT. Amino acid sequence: CATSTLGQGAPEAFF.

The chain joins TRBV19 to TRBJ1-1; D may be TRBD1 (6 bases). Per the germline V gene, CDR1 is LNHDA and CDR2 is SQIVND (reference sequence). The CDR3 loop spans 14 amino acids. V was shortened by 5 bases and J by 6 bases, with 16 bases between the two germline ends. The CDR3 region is CASSFPQGTAEAFF. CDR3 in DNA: TGTGCCAGTAGTTTCCCGCAGGGGACCGCTGAAGCTTTCTTT.

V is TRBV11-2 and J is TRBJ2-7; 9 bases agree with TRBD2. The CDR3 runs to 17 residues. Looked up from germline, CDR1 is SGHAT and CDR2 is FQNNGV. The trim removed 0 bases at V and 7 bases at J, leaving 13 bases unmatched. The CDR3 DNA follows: TGTGCCAGCAGCTTAGAGCGGGGGGGCGGGAGGTCTGGGGAGCAGTACTTC. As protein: CASSLERGGGRSGEQYF.

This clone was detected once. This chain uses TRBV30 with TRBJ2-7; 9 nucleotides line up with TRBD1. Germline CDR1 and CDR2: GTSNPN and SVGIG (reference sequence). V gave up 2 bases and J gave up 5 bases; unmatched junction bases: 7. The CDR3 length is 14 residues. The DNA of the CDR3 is TGTGCCTGGAGTTCCGGGACAGGGCAACACGAGCAGTACTTC. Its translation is CAWSSGTGQHEQYF.

The CDR3 sequence: CASSLSLGQLYYEQYF. In DNA form, the CDR3 reads TGTGCCAGCAGCTTGTCATTGGGACAGCTTTACTACGAGCAGTACTTC. This chain links TRBV5-6 with TRBJ2-7, with 7 bases identical to TRBD1. The trim removed 1 base at V and 3 bases at J, leaving 10 bases unmatched. This CDR3 region has 16 residues. Germline CDR1 reads SGHDT; CDR2 reads YYEEEE.

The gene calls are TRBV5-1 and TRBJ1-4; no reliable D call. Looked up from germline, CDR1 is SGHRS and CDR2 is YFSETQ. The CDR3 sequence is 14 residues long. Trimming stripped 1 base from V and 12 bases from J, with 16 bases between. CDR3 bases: TGCGCCAGCAGCTTGACTTCGAACTCTGAGGAACTGTTTTTT. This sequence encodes CASSLTSNSEELFF.

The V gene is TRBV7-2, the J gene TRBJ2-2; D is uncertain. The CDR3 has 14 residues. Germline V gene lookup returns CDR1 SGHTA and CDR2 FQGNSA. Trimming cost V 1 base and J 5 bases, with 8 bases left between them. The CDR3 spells CASSLELDTGELFF. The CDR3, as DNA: TGTGCCAGCAGCTTAGAACTTGATACCGGGGAGCTGTTTTTT.

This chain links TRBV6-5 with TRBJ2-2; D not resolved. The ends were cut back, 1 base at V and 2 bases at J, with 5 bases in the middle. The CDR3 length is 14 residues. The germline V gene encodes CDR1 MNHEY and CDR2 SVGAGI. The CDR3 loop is CASSYFLNTGELFF. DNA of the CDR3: TGTGCCAGCAGTTACTTCCTCAACACCGGGGAGCTGTTTTTT.

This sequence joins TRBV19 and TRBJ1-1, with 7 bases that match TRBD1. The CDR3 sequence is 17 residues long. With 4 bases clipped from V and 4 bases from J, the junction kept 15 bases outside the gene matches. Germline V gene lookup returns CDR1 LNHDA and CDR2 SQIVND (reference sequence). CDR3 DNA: TGTGCCAGTAGTACCAGACAGCACAGGGGAAGGAGCACTGAAGCTTTCTTT. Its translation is CASSTRQHRGRSTEAFF.